This entry lists 25 T cell receptor beta chains sequenced from one sample in a study of cytomegalovirus exposure and HLA in healthy donors. Using immunoSEQ multiplex PCR, the repertoire was profiled, and TCRdb retains in-frame clones only, with some absent. The data contain about 190,000 clones, over 65% of them seen just once; the ten biggest clones take up approximately 7%. The specimen sequenced was PBMCs. Receptor source: a man aged 18 to 29 in good health and CMV-seropositive.

The genes are TRBV28 and TRBJ1-5; weak D call: TRBD1 (6 bases). The CDR3 covers 13 residues. Looked up from germline, CDR1 is MDHEN and CDR2 is SYDVKM. Trimming took off 8 bases at V and 3 bases at J, with 11 bases between the two ends. The CDR3 is CASLTGNNQPQHF. As DNA, the CDR3 is TGTGCCAGCCTAACAGGGAACAATCAGCCCCAGCATTTT.

The V and J genes are TRBV4-3 and TRBJ1-2; perhaps TRBD1 as D (5 bases). This CDR3 is 14 amino acids long. The V end was cut by 0 bases, the J end by 4 bases, with 9 bases between. Looked up from germline, CDR1 is LGHNA and CDR2 is YSLEER. The CDR3 DNA reads as TGCGCCAGCAGCCAAGATCCCCAGGGCTATGGCTACACCTTC. Translated, it gives CASSQDPQGYGYTF.

The chain joins TRBV15 to TRBJ2-5; possible D gene TRBD1, 5 bases. CDR1 is LNHNV and CDR2 is YYDKDF in the germline V gene (reference sequence). The V and J ends lost 0 bases and 9 bases respectively, with 17 bases between them. The CDR3 has 15 amino acids. The CDR3 DNA reads as TGTGCCACCAGCAGAGAACGGGCAGGGCCTTGGGCCCAGTACTTC. It yields the protein CATSRERAGPWAQYF.

V and J are TRBV27 and TRBJ1-1; D is unresolved. The CDR3 has 13 amino acids. V lost 4 bases and J 0 bases, leaving 6 bases between the germline ends. The germline V gene has CDR1 MNHEY and CDR2 SMNVEV (reference sequence). The CDR3 DNA is TGTGCCAGCAGTTCCAGGTTGAACACTGAAGCTTTCTTT. As protein: CASSSRLNTEAFF.

The chain links TRBV5-4 to TRBJ2-1; 8 bases align to TRBD1. Trimming cost V 3 bases and J 4 bases; bases outside gene matches: 6. Germline lookup yields CDR1 SGHNT and CDR2 YYREEE (reference sequence). CDR3 size: 15 residues. The CDR3 region is CASSSDRVSYNEQFF. The CDR3 DNA is TGTGCCAGCAGCTCGGACAGGGTCTCGTACAATGAGCAGTTCTTC.

This clone was detected ten times or more. CDR3 in amino acids: CASSFDISGRENLYQETQYF. Written as DNA, the CDR3 is TGTGCCAGCAGTTTTGATATTAGCGGGAGGGAGAACCTGTACCAAGAGACCCAGTACTTC. V and J are TRBV28 and TRBJ2-5, with 11 bases fitting TRBD2. Trimming took 3 bases from V and 0 from J; bases not matched to a gene: 15. The germline gives CDR1 MDHEN, CDR2 SYDVKM. There are 20 residues in the CDR3.

On this clone: The sample has other DNA sequences that encode this CDR3 too. The chain uses TRBV5-1 and TRBJ2-2, with TRBD2 matching over 7 bases. J gave up 2 bases and V 0 bases, and 1 base lay outside the gene matches. The CDR3 is 15 amino acids. The V gene's germline CDR1 is SGHRS and CDR2 YFSETQ. The CDR3 is CASSLAGGNTGELFF. DNA for the CDR3: TGCGCCAGCAGCTTGGCGGGAGGAAACACCGGGGAGCTGTTTTTT. Combining the CDR3 with reference TRBV5-1 and TRBJ2-2 gives the whole variable domain KAGVTQTPRYLIKTRGQQVTLSCSPISGHRSVSWYQQTPGQGLQFLFEYFSETQRNKGNFPGRFSGRQFSNSRSEMNVSTLELGDSALYLCASSLAGGNTGELFFGEGSRLTVL.

The CDR3 spells CASSLRTSGRGETQYF. In DNA, the CDR3 is TGTGCCAGCAGCCTACGGACTAGCGGGAGAGGGGAGACCCAGTACTTC. The gene calls are TRBV9 and TRBJ2-5, with 13 bases lining up with TRBD2. The V gene's germline CDR1 is SGDLS and CDR2 YYNGEE. CDR3 size: 16 residues. Trimming removed 4 bases from V and 5 bases from J; junction bases left unmatched: 8.

Here the CDR3 DNA reads TGTGCCAGCAGCAGGGCTGGCCCCGCCTATGGCTACACCTTC. Translation gives CASSRAGPAYGYTF. The V call is TRBV28, the J call TRBJ1-2, with TRBD1 as a possible D gene (5 bases). The CDR3 has 14 amino acids. V lost 6 bases, J lost 4 bases, and 15 bases lay in between. The germline gives CDR1 MDHEN, CDR2 SYDVKM.

The V and J genes are TRBV27 and TRBJ1-5; the match to TRBD1 covers 8 bases. Germline trimming cut 5 bases from V and 7 bases from J; bases unmatched to any gene: 7. Germline CDR1 reads MNHEY; CDR2 reads SMNVEV (reference sequence). The CDR3 runs to 14 residues. This chain's CDR3 is CASSPGQVWQPQHF. CDR3 DNA sequence: TGTGCCAGCAGTCCGGGACAGGTCTGGCAGCCCCAGCATTTT.

V and J are TRBV5-6 and TRBJ2-7, with 9 bases matching TRBD2. Looked up from germline, CDR1 is SGHDT and CDR2 is YYEEEE. V was clipped by 4 bases and J by 5 bases; unmatched bases: 4. The CDR3 spans 13 residues. DNA for the CDR3: TGTGCCAGCAGCCCCAGCGGGAGGAACGAGCAGTACTTC. The encoded protein is CASSPSGRNEQYF.

The CDR3 loop is CASSSRLAVGTEAFF. CDR3 bases: TGTGCCAGCAGTTCCCGACTTGCCGTCGGCACTGAAGCTTTCTTT. The rearrangement links TRBV6-5 to TRBJ1-1; D gene ambiguous. This CDR3 region has 15 residues. V was trimmed by 4 bases and J by 4 bases, leaving 16 bases between them. Per germline, CDR1 MNHEY and CDR2 SVGAGI.

The rearrangement joins TRBV5-1 to TRBJ2-7; no clear D gene. Trimming removed 6 bases at V and 7 bases at J, with 14 bases between. The CDR3 is 12 amino acids. Per germline, CDR1 SGHRS and CDR2 YFSETQ. The CDR3 bases are TGCGCCAGCAACCCCGTTGAGGAAGAGCAGTACTTC. It is translated as CASNPVEEEQYF.

The count of this clone is one. The rearrangement joins TRBV15 to TRBJ1-3; possibly TRBD1 for D (5 bases). From germline, CDR1 is LNHNV and CDR2 YYDKDF (reference sequence). V gave up 4 bases and J gave up 0 bases, with 10 bases separating them. The CDR3 spans 15 residues. In DNA form, the CDR3 reads TGTGCCACCAGCACCCACAGGAGCTCTGGAAACACCATATATTTT. Translated, it gives CATSTHRSSGNTIYF.

The V and J genes are TRBV4-1 and TRBJ2-5; 16 nucleotides line up with TRBD2. Germline V lookup: CDR1 MGHRA, CDR2 YSYEKL. The CDR3 length is 20 residues. Unmatched junction bases numbered 12, after V lost 0 bases and J lost 5 bases. CDR3 coding DNA: TGCGCCAGCAGCCAAGATTATGGGGGGACTAGCGGGAGGGGAAGGGAGACCCAGTACTTC. Translation gives CASSQDYGGTSGRGRETQYF.

The chain uses TRBV28 and TRBJ1-2, with D possibly TRBD1 on 6 matching bases. Trimming shortened V by 3 bases and J by 8 bases, and 13 bases separated the two germline ends. The CDR3 has 13 residues. Per the germline V gene, CDR1 is MDHEN and CDR2 is SYDVKM. The CDR3 coding sequence is TGTGCCAGCAGTTTTGTGACAGGCGGAGGCTACACCTTC. As protein: CASSFVTGGGYTF.

This clone was recorded only once. The J gene is TRBJ2-1, the V gene TRBV19, with 11 bases identical to TRBD2. Trimming removed 9 bases from V and 4 bases from J; junction bases left unmatched: 11. The CDR3 extends over 16 amino acids. The V gene's germline CDR1 is LNHDA and CDR2 SQIVND (reference sequence). CDR3 amino acids: CASQRRLAGGYNEQFF. The CDR3 nucleotides are TGTGCCAGCCAACGAAGGTTAGCGGGAGGGTACAATGAGCAGTTCTTC.

A word on this clone: Other DNA sequences in this sample translate to the same CDR3. The V call is TRBV7-9, the J call TRBJ1-2, with 8 bases fitting TRBD1. Germline loops: CDR1 SEHNR, CDR2 FQNEAQ (reference sequence). The V gene end was trimmed by 1 base and the J gene end by 4 bases; junction bases not matched to a gene: 2. CDR3 length: 14 amino acids. As DNA, the CDR3 is TGTGCCAGCAGCTTAGGACAGGGGTCCTATGGCTACACCTTC. Translating gives CASSLGQGSYGYTF.

The genes are TRBV9 and TRBJ2-2, with a weak D call TRBD1 (5 bases). This CDR3 is built from 16 residues. Germline assignment: CDR1 SGDLS and CDR2 YYNGEE. The V gene lost 4 bases and the J gene lost 1 base, with 14 bases spanning the gap. The CDR3 bases are TGTGCCAGCAGCCCAATTGTCAGGGTGAACACCGGGGAGCTGTTTTTT. It encodes CASSPIVRVNTGELFF.

The genes are TRBV27 and TRBJ2-2, with D possibly matching TRBD2 (6 bases). This CDR3 is built from 17 residues. The V and J ends lost 6 bases and 5 bases respectively, with 22 bases between them. The V gene's germline CDR1 is MNHEY and CDR2 SMNVEV (reference sequence). This CDR3 is CASRLEPGLGGTGELFF. CDR3 DNA sequence: TGTGCCAGCAGGCTTGAACCGGGACTTGGCGGGACCGGGGAGCTGTTTTTT.

This clone was counted once. V gene TRBV5-1 combines with J gene TRBJ2-7, with TRBD2 identical over 11 bases. Looked up from germline, CDR1 is SGHRS and CDR2 is YFSETQ. V gave up 4 bases and J gave up 2 bases; unmatched junction bases: 11. The CDR3 extends over 17 amino acids. The chain's CDR3 is CASSLGLAGGNTYEQYF. CDR3 nucleotide sequence: TGCGCCAGCAGCCTGGGGCTAGCGGGAGGAAATACCTACGAGCAGTACTTC.

This chain connects TRBV30 to TRBJ1-3; perhaps TRBD1 as D (6 bases). Germline CDR1 and CDR2: GTSNPN and SVGIG (reference sequence). The CDR3 is 13 residues long. V was cut by 2 bases and J by 6 bases, with 11 bases left in between. The CDR3 region is CAWSIGQLNTIYF. CDR3 bases: TGTGCCTGGAGTATAGGACAGCTAAACACCATATATTTT.

The rearrangement uses TRBV21-1 and TRBJ2-7; the table's TRBD2 call for D was not verified on the DNA. TRBV21-1 is tagged as a pseudogene. This CDR3 is 15 amino acids long. The CDR3 sequence is CARDLRPSGLDEQYF. In nucleotides, the CDR3 is TGTGCCAGGGATTTGCGCCCTAGCGGGCTAGACGAGCAGTACTTC.

About this clone: Within the sample, other DNA sequences also encode this same CDR3. The CDR3 DNA follows: TGCGCCAGCAGCTTACAGGATTCCTACAATGAGCAGTTCTTC. Protein product: CASSLQDSYNEQFF. The V and J genes are TRBV5-1 and TRBJ2-1; a weak D match, TRBD1 (5 bases). The length of the CDR3 is 14 residues. The germline V gene has CDR1 SGHRS and CDR2 YFSETQ. Trimming took 2 bases from V and 1 from J, leaving 7 bases between them.

This chain connects TRBV11-2 to TRBJ2-1; unclear D gene. V dropped 5 bases and J dropped 8 bases, with 10 bases sitting between them. The CDR3 contains 12 residues. Germline CDR1 is SGHAT and CDR2 is FQNNGV. The CDR3 loop is CASSPRTDEQFF. CDR3 in DNA: TGTGCCAGCAGCCCCCGTACGGATGAGCAGTTCTTC.